This T cell receptor beta chain was sequenced during a study of spatial heterogeneity in lung cancer. Time point noted: sample taken at primary tumor resection. Researchers sequenced whole RNA taken from tumor, nontumor lung or frozen PBMC without sorting. This clonotype showed up many times. TCRdb processed the 5' RACE reads anew with MiXCR; each CDR3 protein has one entry. The table lists some 64,000 distinct CDR3 sequences, 8.4% of them singletons, with more than 13% in the top ten. The CDR3 loop spans 12 amino acids. Trimming removed 6 bases at V and 0 bases at J, with 4 bases between. Source: PBMCs, taken at surgery. The sequence was obtained from a female donor with early-stage non-small cell lung cancer. The chain joins TRBV12-3 or TRBV12-4 to TRBJ2-3; D is ambiguous. CDR3 bases: TGTGCCAGCAGGCAGAGCACAGATACGCAGTATTTT. It is translated as CASRQSTDTQYF.